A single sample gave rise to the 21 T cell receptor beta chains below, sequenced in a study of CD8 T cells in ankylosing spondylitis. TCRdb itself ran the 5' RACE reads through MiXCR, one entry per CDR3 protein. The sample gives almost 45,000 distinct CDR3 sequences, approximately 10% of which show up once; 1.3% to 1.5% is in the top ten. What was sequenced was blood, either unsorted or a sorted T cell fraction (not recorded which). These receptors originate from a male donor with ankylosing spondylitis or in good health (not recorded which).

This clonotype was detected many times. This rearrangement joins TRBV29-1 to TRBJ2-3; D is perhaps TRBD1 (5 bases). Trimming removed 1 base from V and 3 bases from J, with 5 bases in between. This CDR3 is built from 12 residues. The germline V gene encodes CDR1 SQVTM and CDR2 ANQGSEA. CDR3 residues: CSVEAGTDTQYF. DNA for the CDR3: TGCAGCGTTGAAGCAGGGACAGATACGCAGTATTTT.

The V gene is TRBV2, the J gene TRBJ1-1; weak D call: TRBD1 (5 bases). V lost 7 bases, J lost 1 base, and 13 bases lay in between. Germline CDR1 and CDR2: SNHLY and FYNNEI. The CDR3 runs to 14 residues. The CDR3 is CASILGTRNTEAFF. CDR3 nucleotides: TGTGCCAGCATTCTCGGGACCAGGAACACTGAAGCTTTCTTT. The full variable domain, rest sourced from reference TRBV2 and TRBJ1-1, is EPEVTQTPSHQVTQMGQEVILRCVPISNHLYFYWYRQILGQKVEFLVSFYNNEISEKSEIFDDQFSVERPDGSNFTLKIRSTKLEDSAMYFCASILGTRNTEAFFGQGTRLTVV.

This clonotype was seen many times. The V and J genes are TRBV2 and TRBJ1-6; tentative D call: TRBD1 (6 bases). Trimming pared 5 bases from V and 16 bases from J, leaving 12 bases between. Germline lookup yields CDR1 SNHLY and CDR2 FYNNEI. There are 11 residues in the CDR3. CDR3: CASSWLTGLHF. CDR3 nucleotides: TGTGCCAGCAGTTGGTTGACAGGACTCCACTTT.

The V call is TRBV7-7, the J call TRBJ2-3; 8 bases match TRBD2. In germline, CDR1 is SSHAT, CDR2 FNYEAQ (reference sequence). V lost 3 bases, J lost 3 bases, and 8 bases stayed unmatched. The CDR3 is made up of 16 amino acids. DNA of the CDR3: TGTGCCAGCAGCTTGGGTCCTCGGGGGGGAACAGATACGCAGTATTTT. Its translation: CASSLGPRGGTDTQYF. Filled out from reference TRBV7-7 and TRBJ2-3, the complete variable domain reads GAGVSQSPRYKVTKRGQDVTLRCDPISSHATLYWYQQALGQGPEFLTYFNYEAQPDKSGLPSDRFSAERPEGSISTLTIQRTEQRDSAMYRCASSLGPRGGTDTQYFGPGTRLTVL.

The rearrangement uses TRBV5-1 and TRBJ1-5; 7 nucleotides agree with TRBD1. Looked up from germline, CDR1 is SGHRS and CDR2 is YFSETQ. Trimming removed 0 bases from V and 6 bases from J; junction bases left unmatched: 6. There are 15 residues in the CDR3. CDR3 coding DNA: TGCGCCAGCAGCTTGGAAACAGGGGAAGGTCAGCCCCAGCATTTT. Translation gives CASSLETGEGQPQHF.

The chain's CDR3 is CASSYGIGEKLFF. CDR3 bases: TGTGCCAGCAGCTACGGTATAGGTGAAAAACTGTTTTTT. The V gene is TRBV7-2, the J gene TRBJ1-4, with unresolved D. Trimming shortened V by 4 bases and J by 7 bases, and 10 bases separated the two germline ends. The CDR3 totals 13 residues. The germline gives CDR1 SGHTA, CDR2 FQGNSA.

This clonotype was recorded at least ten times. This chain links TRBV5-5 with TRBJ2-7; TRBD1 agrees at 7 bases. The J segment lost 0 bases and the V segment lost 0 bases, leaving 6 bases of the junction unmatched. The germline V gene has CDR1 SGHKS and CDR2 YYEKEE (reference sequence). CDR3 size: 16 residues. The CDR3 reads CASSLEGTVISYEQYF. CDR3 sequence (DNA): TGTGCCAGCAGCTTGGAAGGGACAGTGATCTCCTACGAGCAGTACTTC.

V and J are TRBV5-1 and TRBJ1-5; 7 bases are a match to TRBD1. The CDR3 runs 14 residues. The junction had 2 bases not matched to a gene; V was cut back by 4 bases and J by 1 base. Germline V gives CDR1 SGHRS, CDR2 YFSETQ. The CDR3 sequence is CASSEQGSNQPQHF. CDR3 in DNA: TGCGCCAGCAGCGAACAGGGGAGCAATCAGCCCCAGCATTTT.

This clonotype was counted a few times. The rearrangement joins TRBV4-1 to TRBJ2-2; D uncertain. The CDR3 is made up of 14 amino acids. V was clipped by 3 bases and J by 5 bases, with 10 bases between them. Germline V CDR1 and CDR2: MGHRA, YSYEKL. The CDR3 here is CASSHATLTGELFF. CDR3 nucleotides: TGCGCCAGCAGCCACGCGACCCTAACCGGGGAGCTGTTTTTT.

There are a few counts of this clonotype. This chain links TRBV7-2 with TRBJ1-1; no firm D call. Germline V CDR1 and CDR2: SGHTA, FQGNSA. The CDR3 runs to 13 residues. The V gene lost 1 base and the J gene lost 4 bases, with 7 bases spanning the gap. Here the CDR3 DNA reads TGTGCCAGCAGCTTAGAAGAAGGCACTGAAGCTTTCTTT. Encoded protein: CASSLEEGTEAFF.

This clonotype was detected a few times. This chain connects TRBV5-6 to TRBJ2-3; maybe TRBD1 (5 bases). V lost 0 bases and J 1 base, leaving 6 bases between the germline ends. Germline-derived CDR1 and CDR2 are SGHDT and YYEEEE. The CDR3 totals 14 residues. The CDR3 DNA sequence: TGTGCCAGCAGCTTGGAACAGGGCACAGATACGCAGTATTTT. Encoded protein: CASSLEQGTDTQYF. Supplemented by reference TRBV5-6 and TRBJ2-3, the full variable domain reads DAGVTQSPTHLIKTRGQQVTLRCSPKSGHDTVSWYQQALGQGPQFIFQYYEEEERQRGNFPDRFSGHQFPNYSSELNVNALLLGDSALYLCASSLEQGTDTQYFGPGTRLTVL.

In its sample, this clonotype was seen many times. The CDR3 sequence is CASSLREDNEQFF. CDR3 nucleotide sequence: TGCGCCAGCAGCCTCAGGGAGGACAATGAGCAGTTCTTC. The genes are TRBV5-1 and TRBJ2-1; TRBD2 is a possible D gene (6 bases). The V gene's germline CDR1 is SGHRS and CDR2 YFSETQ. With 4 bases removed from V and 5 bases from J, the gap between germline ends came to 10 bases. This CDR3 spans 13 amino acids.

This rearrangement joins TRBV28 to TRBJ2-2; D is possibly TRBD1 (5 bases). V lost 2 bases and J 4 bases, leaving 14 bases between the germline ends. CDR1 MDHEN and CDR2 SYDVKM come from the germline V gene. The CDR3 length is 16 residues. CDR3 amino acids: CASSLPGFVGTGELFF. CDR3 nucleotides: TGTGCCAGCAGTTTACCAGGGTTCGTGGGCACCGGGGAGCTGTTTTTT.

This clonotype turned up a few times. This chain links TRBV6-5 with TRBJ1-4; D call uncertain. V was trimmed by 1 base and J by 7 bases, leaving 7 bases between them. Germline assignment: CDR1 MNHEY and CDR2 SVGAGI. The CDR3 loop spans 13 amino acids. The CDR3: CASSYLDGEKLFF. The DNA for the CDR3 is TGTGCCAGCAGTTACTTGGATGGTGAAAAACTGTTTTTT.

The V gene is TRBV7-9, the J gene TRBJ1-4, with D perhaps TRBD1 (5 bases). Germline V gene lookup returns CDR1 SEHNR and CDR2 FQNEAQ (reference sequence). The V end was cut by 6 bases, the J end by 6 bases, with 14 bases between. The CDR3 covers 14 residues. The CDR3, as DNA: TGTGCCAGCAGTTCGGATCGGGGGGATGAAAAACTGTTTTTT. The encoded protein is CASSSDRGDEKLFF.

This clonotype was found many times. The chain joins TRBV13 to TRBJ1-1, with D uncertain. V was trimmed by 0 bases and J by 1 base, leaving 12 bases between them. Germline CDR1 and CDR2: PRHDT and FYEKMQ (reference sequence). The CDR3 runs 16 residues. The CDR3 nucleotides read TGTGCCAGCAGCTTAGGCCTCGGCGGAAAGAACACTGAAGCTTTCTTT. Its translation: CASSLGLGGKNTEAFF. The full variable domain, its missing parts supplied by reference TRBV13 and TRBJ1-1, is AAGVIQSPRHLIKEKRETATLKCYPIPRHDTVYWYQQGPGQDPQFLISFYEKMQSDKGSIPDRFSAQQFSDYHSELNMSSLELGDSALYFCASSLGLGGKNTEAFFGQGTRLTVV.

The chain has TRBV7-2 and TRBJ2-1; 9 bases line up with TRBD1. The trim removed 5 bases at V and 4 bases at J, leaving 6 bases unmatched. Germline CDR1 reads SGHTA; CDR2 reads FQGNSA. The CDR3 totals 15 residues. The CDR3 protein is CASSPRTGAYNEQFF. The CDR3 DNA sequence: TGTGCCAGCAGCCCTCGGACAGGGGCATACAATGAGCAGTTCTTC. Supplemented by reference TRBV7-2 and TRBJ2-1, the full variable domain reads GAGVSQSPSNKVTEKGKDVELRCDPISGHTALYWYRQSLGQGLEFLIYFQGNSAPDKSGLPSDRFSAERTGGSVSTLTIQRTQQEDSAVYLCASSPRTGAYNEQFFGPGTRLTVL.

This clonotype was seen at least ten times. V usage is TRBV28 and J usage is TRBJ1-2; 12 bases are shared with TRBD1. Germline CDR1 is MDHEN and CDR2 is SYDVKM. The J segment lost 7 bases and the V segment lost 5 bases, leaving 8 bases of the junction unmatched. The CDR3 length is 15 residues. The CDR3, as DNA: TGTGCCAGCAGTGCAACCGGGACAGGGGGCGCTGGCTACACCTTC. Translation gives CASSATGTGGAGYTF.

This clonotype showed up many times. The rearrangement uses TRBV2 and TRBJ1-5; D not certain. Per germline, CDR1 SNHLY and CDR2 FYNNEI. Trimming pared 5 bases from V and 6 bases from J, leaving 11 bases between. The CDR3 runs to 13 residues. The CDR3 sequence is CASSTMNAQPQHF. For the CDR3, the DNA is TGTGCCAGCAGTACGATGAATGCTCAGCCCCAGCATTTT.

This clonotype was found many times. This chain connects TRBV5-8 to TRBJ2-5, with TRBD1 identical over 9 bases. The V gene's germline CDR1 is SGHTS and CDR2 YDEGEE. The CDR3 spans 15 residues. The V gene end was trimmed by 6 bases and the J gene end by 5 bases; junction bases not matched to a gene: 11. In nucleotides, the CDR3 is TGTGCCAGCAACGGCGGGACAGGGCCACGGGAGACCCAGTACTTC. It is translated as CASNGGTGPRETQYF.

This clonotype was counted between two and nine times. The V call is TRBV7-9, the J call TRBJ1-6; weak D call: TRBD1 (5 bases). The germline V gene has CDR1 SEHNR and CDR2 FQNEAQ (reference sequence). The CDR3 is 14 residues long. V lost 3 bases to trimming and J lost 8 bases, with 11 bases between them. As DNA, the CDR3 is TGTGCCAGCAGCTTGGAGGGGACCGATTCACCCCTCCACTTT. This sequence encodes CASSLEGTDSPLHF.